This T cell receptor (beta chain) was profiled in a study of blood T cell repertoires in COVID-19. For the study at large: Nucleic acid was either cDNA or gDNA, and it came from T cells, B-cell-depleted T cells, or PBMCs.

This clone was seen a few times. The germline V gene encodes CDR1 SNHLY and CDR2 FYNNEI. This CDR3 region has 14 residues. Germline trimming cut 7 bases from V and 0 bases from J; bases unmatched to any gene: 4. Original handling: Reference gene primer amplification gave nucleated cell count estimates. Only in-frame clones appear in the TCRdb table, and some are missing; sequencing was by immunoSEQ multiplex PCR. V and J calls and clone size come straight from that table; D and trimming were deduced from the DNA. The data show around 54,000 clones, roughly 79% seen once. Sequenced material: peripheral blood. The gene calls are TRBV2 and TRBJ1-2, with 8 bases aligning to TRBD1. This TCR derives from an older woman with acute or convalescent COVID-19. CDR3 bases: TGTGCCAGCACCCCGACAGGGGCTAACTATGGCTACACCTTC. It codes for CASTPTGANYGYTF.